This entry lists 22 T cell receptor beta chains sequenced from one sample in a study of PD-L1 blockade in urothelial cancer (dated 2017 in TCRdb). To prepare the library, the immunoSEQ multiplex PCR assay was applied. TCRdb retrieved this table from immuneACCESS and kept in-frame rearrangements only. Not all clones are present; in checked studies, unresolved V genes account for under half, and no reason is known for the remainder. The sample data list approximately 110,000 clones, and about 85% of these were observed just once. The ten largest clonotypes hold about 2.4% of the sample. The material sequenced was PBMCs, taken around atezolizumab (anti-PD-L1) treatment. All receptors come from a middle-aged man with urothelial cancer.

This chain uses TRBV6-4 with TRBJ2-1; tentative D call: TRBD2 (6 bases). CDR3 length equals 14 residues. The V and J ends lost 6 bases and 7 bases respectively, with 16 bases between them. Germline lookup yields CDR1 MRHNA and CDR2 SNTAGT. The CDR3 nucleotides are TGTGCCAGCAGAGCTAGCGTGGGAGTAAATGAGCAGTTCTTC. Amino acid sequence: CASRASVGVNEQFF.

The V call is TRBV2, the J call TRBJ2-7, with 9 bases fitting TRBD2. V was pared by 2 bases and J by 3 bases, with 5 bases of the junction left unmatched. Germline V CDR1 and CDR2: SNHLY, FYNNEI. The CDR3 spans 15 residues. This CDR3 is CASSEMASGNYEQYF. CDR3 coding DNA: TGTGCCAGCAGTGAAATGGCTAGCGGGAACTACGAGCAGTACTTC.

The chain recombines TRBV2 with TRBJ2-5, with D tentatively TRBD1 (6 bases). The CDR3 totals 15 residues. Germline CDR1 and CDR2: SNHLY and FYNNEI. V shed 2 bases and J shed 4 bases, with 14 bases lying between them. The CDR3 nucleotides are TGTGCCAGCAGTGAACGGAACCAGGGGTCAGAGACCCAGTACTTC. Translating it yields CASSERNQGSETQYF.

This clone appeared a few times. This chain links TRBV5-6 with TRBJ2-7; 8 bases are shared with TRBD1. The junction had 4 bases not matched to a gene; V was cut back by 4 bases and J by 4 bases. The CDR3 totals 13 residues. The germline gives CDR1 SGHDT, CDR2 YYEEEE. CDR3 DNA: TGTGCCAGCAGCAGGGACAGGCGGTACGAGCAGTACTTC. Its protein product is CASSRDRRYEQYF.

The chain couples TRBV11-2 to TRBJ1-4; tentatively, D is TRBD1 (6 bases). Looked up from germline, CDR1 is SGHAT and CDR2 is FQNNGV. V was clipped by 5 bases and J by 6 bases, with 10 bases between them. This CDR3 contains 13 residues. The chain's CDR3 is CASSQRQDEKLFF. DNA for the CDR3: TGTGCCAGCAGCCAGAGACAGGATGAAAAACTGTTTTTT.

The rearrangement joins TRBV29-1 to TRBJ2-3; D is perhaps TRBD2 (6 bases). Germline CDR1 reads SQVTM; CDR2 reads ANQGSEA. The CDR3 covers 14 residues. With 6 bases removed from V and 0 bases from J, the gap between germline ends came to 13 bases. In nucleotides, the CDR3 is TGCAGCGTGCGGGACTGGACTAGCACAGATACGCAGTATTTT. Its translation: CSVRDWTSTDTQYF.

The chain combines TRBV27 with TRBJ2-7, with 7 bases fitting TRBD2. Germline-derived CDR1 and CDR2 are MNHEY and SMNVEV (reference sequence). V dropped 2 bases and J dropped 0; count of bases not matched to a gene: 4. There are 15 residues in the CDR3. In DNA, the CDR3 is TGTGCCAGCAGTTTAAAAGCGGGAAGCTCCTACGAGCAGTACTTC. This codes for CASSLKAGSSYEQYF.

The chain couples TRBV28 to TRBJ2-1, with 7 nucleotides matching TRBD1. CDR3 length equals 15 residues. CDR1 and CDR2 from the germline V gene are MDHEN and SYDVKM. Losses at the gene ends were 3 bases for V and 7 bases for J; bases not matched to a gene: 9. The CDR3, as DNA: TGTGCCAGCAGTTTTGGCCAGGGGGTTTGGAATGAGCAGTTCTTC. It codes for CASSFGQGVWNEQFF. The whole variable domain, filled in from reference TRBV28 and TRBJ2-1, reads DVKVTQSSRYLVKRTGEKVFLECVQDMDHENMFWYRQDPGLGLRLIYFSYDVKMKEKGDIPEGYSVSREKKERFSLILESASTNQTSMYLCASSFGQGVWNEQFFGPGTRLTVL.

This chain joins TRBV9 and TRBJ1-1; TRBD1 matches 8 bases. Germline-derived CDR1 and CDR2 are SGDLS and YYNGEE. The V and J ends lost 4 bases and 5 bases, in that order; junction bases with no gene match: 4. This CDR3 region has 13 residues. In nucleotides, the CDR3 is TGTGCCAGCAGCTTGACAGGGGAGACTGAAGCTTTCTTT. Translated, it gives CASSLTGETEAFF.

Notes on this clone: A junction boundary mismatches the germline segment, possibly from a read error. The chain couples TRBV19 to TRBJ2-1; 12 nucleotides line up with TRBD2. Germline values: CDR1 LNHDA, CDR2 SQIVND (reference sequence). CDR3 size: 15 residues. This CDR3 reads CASSGRTSGDNKQFF. DNA for the CDR3: TGTGCCAGTAGTGGAAGGACTAGCGGGGACAATAAGCAGTTCTTC.

The CDR3 DNA is TGTGCCAGCAGGCGGACTAGCGGGAGATCAGAGACCCAGTACTTC. Encoded protein: CASRRTSGRSETQYF. V and J are TRBV6-5 and TRBJ2-5; 13 bases are shared with TRBD2. The CDR3 contains 15 residues. The V gene's germline CDR1 is MNHEY and CDR2 SVGAGI. After removal of 6 bases from V and 4 bases from J, the junction contained 5 bases not matched to a gene.

J is TRBJ1-2 and V is TRBV11-2; unclear D gene. Germline values: CDR1 SGHAT, CDR2 FQNNGV. V gave up 5 bases and J gave up 4 bases, with 11 bases separating them. CDR3 length: 13 residues. The DNA for the CDR3 is TGTGCCAGCAGCCGACCGGGTGGCTATGGCTACACCTTC. Translating gives CASSRPGGYGYTF.

The gene calls are TRBV30 and TRBJ2-1, with 11 bases fitting TRBD1. CDR1 is GTSNPN and CDR2 is SVGIG in the germline V gene (reference sequence). The junction had 12 bases not matched to a gene; V was cut back by 3 bases and J by 11 bases. This CDR3 is 15 amino acids long. This CDR3 is CAWRLGQGGRVKQFF. The CDR3 DNA sequence: TGTGCCTGGAGGTTGGGACAGGGGGGTAGGGTCAAGCAGTTCTTC.

This sequence joins TRBV28 and TRBJ1-5; 7 nucleotides match TRBD1. This CDR3 spans 15 amino acids. Losses at the gene ends were 5 bases for V and 3 bases for J; bases not matched to a gene: 7. The germline V gene has CDR1 MDHEN and CDR2 SYDVKM. CDR3: CASSIDREINQPQHF. The CDR3 DNA reads TGTGCCAGCAGTATCGACAGGGAAATCAATCAGCCCCAGCATTTT.

The gene calls are TRBV7-9 and TRBJ2-7; D is possibly TRBD1 (6 bases). V gave up 10 bases and J gave up 3 bases, with 13 bases separating them. This CDR3 spans 12 amino acids. Germline V gene lookup returns CDR1 SEHNR and CDR2 FQNEAQ (reference sequence). The CDR3 sequence: CATEDRYYEQYF. For the CDR3, the DNA is TGTGCCACCGAGGACAGATACTACGAGCAGTACTTC.

The chain has TRBV18 and TRBJ2-5; maybe TRBD1 (6 bases). Germline V gene lookup returns CDR1 KGHSH and CDR2 LQKENI. The CDR3 length is 15 residues. With 1 base removed from V and 5 bases from J, the gap between germline ends came to 14 bases. This CDR3 is CASSPLGTTTETQYF. The CDR3 DNA reads TGTGCCAGCTCACCACTCGGGACAACTACGGAGACCCAGTACTTC.

V is TRBV27 and J is TRBJ2-5; D is unclear. Germline assignment: CDR1 MNHEY and CDR2 SMNVEV (reference sequence). V lost 4 bases to trimming and J lost 5 bases, with 17 bases between them. The CDR3 loop spans 15 amino acids. CDR3 coding DNA: TGTGCCAGCAGTTCCTACTCTTCAGGTTTGGAGACCCAGTACTTC. It yields the protein CASSSYSSGLETQYF.

The gene calls are TRBV6-5 and TRBJ1-2, with D possibly TRBD1 on 6 matching bases. CDR1 and CDR2 from the germline V gene are MNHEY and SVGAGI. V shed 6 bases and J shed 4 bases, with 12 bases lying between them. The CDR3 has 13 residues. Here the CDR3 reads CASRVQGSYGYTF. The CDR3, as DNA: TGTGCCAGCAGGGTACAGGGATCCTATGGCTACACCTTC.

This chain uses TRBV28 with TRBJ2-3; perhaps TRBD2 as D (5 bases). There are 12 residues in the CDR3. Between the trimmed V and J ends, which lost 2 bases and 8 bases, there was a span of 8 bases. Looked up from germline, CDR1 is MDHEN and CDR2 is SYDVKM. The CDR3 here is CASSLRERTQYF. CDR3 bases: TGTGCCAGCAGTTTAAGGGAGCGTACGCAGTATTTT.

This rearrangement joins TRBV11-2 to TRBJ2-5; D unresolved. The DNA matches TRBJ2-7 better at its end, which makes the J call doubtful. CDR3 length: 15 amino acids. Looked up from germline, CDR1 is SGHAT and CDR2 is FQNNGV. The CDR3, as DNA: TGTGCCAGCAGCTTAGGGCCAGGTTACTCCTACGAGCAGTACTTC. Protein product: CASSLGPGYSYEQYF.

The chain employs TRBV9 and TRBJ2-1; D possibly corresponds to TRBD2 (6 bases). Germline CDR1 reads SGDLS; CDR2 reads YYNGEE. There are 17 residues in the CDR3. V shed 4 bases and J shed 1 base, with 18 bases lying between them. The CDR3 loop reads CASSIRSLGGSYNEQFF. The CDR3 DNA is TGTGCCAGCAGCATTCGTAGTCTTGGGGGGTCCTACAATGAGCAGTTCTTC.

The rearrangement uses TRBV11-3 and TRBJ2-1, with a tentative D call TRBD1 (5 bases). The germline CDR1 and CDR2 sequences are SGHNT and YENEEA. V shed 1 base and J shed 1 base, with 11 bases lying between them. The CDR3 contains 16 residues. The CDR3 reads CASSLGGPVSYNEQFF. CDR3 DNA sequence: TGTGCCAGCAGCTTAGGGGGCCCGGTGTCCTACAATGAGCAGTTCTTC.